This T cell receptor beta chain comes out of a study of T cells after yellow fever vaccination. Study summary: For low cell numbers, libraries were made with SMART-Seq v4 Ultra Low Input. Study-wide findings and caveats: One caveat is that FACS-sorted repertoires could contain abundant clonotypes contaminating from the bulk population. Though weaker, the secondary response peaked faster, on day 5 versus 15.

This clonotype was counted many times. Its antigen is not known. MiXCR was run by TCRdb on the 5' RACE reads, yielding one entry per CDR3 protein. The table has about 140,000 distinct CDR3 sequences, about 8% seen once. Germline trimming cut 5 bases from V and 8 bases from J; bases unmatched to any gene: 7. The CDR3 is made up of 14 amino acids. Germline loops: CDR1 SGHVS, CDR2 FQNEAQ. This clonotype originated in a man in his thirties or forties who received the YFV17D yellow fever vaccine. V and J are TRBV7-8 and TRBJ1-4; TRBD1 matches at 8 bases. This specimen consisted of CD4+ T cells sorted from PBMCs, obtained 5 days after the yellow fever booster vaccination. Here the CDR3 reads CASSSGQGFEKLFF. DNA for the CDR3: TGTGCCAGCAGCAGCGGACAGGGTTTCGAAAAACTGTTTTTT.